This TCR beta chain appears in the sequencing data of a study of T cells in Graves' hyperthyroidism and ophthalmopathy. Background on the study: Once the initial diagnosis was made, peripheral blood was obtained before any treatment. Whole-study findings and limits: Expanded thyroid clonotypes (above 0.001) were mostly also found in blood.

The investigators amplified TCR beta CDR3 regions from RNA transcripts. TCR CDR3 underwent first-round RT-PCR with the HTBI primer set. TCRdb reanalysed the multiplex PCR reads using MiXCR and keeps one entry per CDR3 protein. In the table there are fewer than 500,000 distinct CDR3 sequences, about 13% of which are singletons. Pregnant or lactating patients were excluded, as were those with uncontrolled infection or other autoimmune disease. The CDR3 totals 12 residues. Germline V gene sequence: CDR1 SGHVS, CDR2 FQNEAQ. V was shortened by 8 bases and J by 2 bases, with 10 bases between the two germline ends. The sample holds many counts of this clonotype. What it binds is unknown.

The chain is built from TRBV7-8 and TRBJ2-7, with a possible D match to TRBD2 (5 bases). The specimen was blood. This receptor was taken from a man aged 30-40 years with Graves' hyperthyroidism that later progressed to Graves' ophthalmopathy. The CDR3 region is CASGVGAYEQYF. As DNA, the CDR3 is TGTGCCAGCGGCGTCGGGGCCTACGAGCAGTACTTC. The variable domain in full, completed from reference TRBV7-8 and TRBJ2-7, reads GAGVSQSPRYKVAKRGQDVALRCDPISGHVSLFWYQQALGQGPEFLTYFQNEAQLDKSGLPSDRFFAERPEGSVSTLKIQRTQQEDSAVYLCASGVGAYEQYFGPGTRLTVT.